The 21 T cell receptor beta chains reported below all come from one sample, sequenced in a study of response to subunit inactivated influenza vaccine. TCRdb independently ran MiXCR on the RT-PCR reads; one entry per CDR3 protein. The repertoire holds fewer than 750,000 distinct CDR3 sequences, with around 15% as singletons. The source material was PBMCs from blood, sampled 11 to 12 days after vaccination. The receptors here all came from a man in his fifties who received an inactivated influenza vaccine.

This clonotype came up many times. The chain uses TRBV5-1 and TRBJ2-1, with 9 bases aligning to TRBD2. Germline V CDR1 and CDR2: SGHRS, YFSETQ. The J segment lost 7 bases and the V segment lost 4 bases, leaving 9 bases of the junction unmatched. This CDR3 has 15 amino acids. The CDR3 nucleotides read TGCGCCAGCAGCATAGGACTAGCGCTAGGGAATGAGCAGTTCTTC. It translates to CASSIGLALGNEQFF.

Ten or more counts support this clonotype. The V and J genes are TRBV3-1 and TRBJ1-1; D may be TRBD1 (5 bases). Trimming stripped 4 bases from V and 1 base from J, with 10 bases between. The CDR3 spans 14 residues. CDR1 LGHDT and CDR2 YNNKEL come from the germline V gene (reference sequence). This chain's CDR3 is CASSRGGGNTEAFF. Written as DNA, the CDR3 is TGTGCCAGCAGCCGCGGGGGAGGGAACACTGAAGCTTTCTTT.

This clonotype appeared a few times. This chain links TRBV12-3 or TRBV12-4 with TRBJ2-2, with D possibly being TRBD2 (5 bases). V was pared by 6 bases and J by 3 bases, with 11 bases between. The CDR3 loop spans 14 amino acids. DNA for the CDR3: TGTGCCAGCAGGATCGGAGGATACACCGGGGAGCTGTTTTTT. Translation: CASRIGGYTGELFF.

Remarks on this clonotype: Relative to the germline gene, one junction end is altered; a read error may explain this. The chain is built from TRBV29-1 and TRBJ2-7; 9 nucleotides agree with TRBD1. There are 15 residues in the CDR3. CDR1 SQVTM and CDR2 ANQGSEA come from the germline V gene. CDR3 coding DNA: TGCAGCGTGAGAAGCACCGGGACAGGGTCCTTCGAGCAGTACTTC. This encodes CSVRSTGTGSFEQYF.

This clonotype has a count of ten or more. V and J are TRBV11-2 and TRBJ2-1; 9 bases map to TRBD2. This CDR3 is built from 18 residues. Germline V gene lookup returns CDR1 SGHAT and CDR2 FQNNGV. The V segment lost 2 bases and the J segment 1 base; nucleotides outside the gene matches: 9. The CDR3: CASSLRLADYLSYNEQFF. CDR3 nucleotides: TGTGCCAGCAGCTTAAGACTAGCGGATTACCTATCCTACAATGAGCAGTTCTTC.

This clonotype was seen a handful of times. The CDR3 coding sequence is TGTGCCAGCAGCGAATCGGGACGGTACTACGAGCAGTACTTC. Translation: CASSESGRYYEQYF. The J gene is TRBJ2-7, the V gene TRBV3-1; tentatively, D is TRBD1 or TRBD2 (5 bases each). The CDR3 is 14 amino acids. Germline V lookup: CDR1 LGHDT, CDR2 YNNKEL (reference sequence). The V end was cut by 5 bases, the J end by 3 bases, with 14 bases between.

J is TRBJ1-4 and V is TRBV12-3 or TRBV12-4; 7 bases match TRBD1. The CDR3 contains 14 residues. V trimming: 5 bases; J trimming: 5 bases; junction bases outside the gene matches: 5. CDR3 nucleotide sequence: TGTGCCAGCAGTCCCGACAGGGTAAATGAAAAACTGTTTTTT. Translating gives CASSPDRVNEKLFF.

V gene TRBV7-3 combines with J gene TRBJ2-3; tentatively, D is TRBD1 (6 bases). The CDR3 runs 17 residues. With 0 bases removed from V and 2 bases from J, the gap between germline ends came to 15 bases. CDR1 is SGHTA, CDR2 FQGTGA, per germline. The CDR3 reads CASSLTGAGENTDTQYF. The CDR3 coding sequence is TGTGCCAGCAGCTTAACGGGCGCAGGGGAGAACACAGATACGCAGTATTTT.

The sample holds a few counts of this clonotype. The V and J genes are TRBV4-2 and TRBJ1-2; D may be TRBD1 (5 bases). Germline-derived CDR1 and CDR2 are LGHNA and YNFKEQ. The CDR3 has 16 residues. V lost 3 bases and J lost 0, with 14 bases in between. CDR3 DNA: TGTGCCAGCAGCCATTCAGGGATCATGGCTAACTATGGCTACACCTTC. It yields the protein CASSHSGIMANYGYTF.

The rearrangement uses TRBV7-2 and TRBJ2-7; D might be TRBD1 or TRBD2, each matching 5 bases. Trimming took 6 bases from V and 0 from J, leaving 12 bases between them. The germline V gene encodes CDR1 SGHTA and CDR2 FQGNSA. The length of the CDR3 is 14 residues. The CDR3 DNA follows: TGTGCCAGCAGTACACCGGGACGCTCCTACGAGCAGTACTTC. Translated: CASSTPGRSYEQYF. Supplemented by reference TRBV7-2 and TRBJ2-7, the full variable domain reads GAGVSQSPSNKVTEKGKDVELRCDPISGHTALYWYRQSLGQGLEFLIYFQGNSAPDKSGLPSDRFSAERTGGSVSTLTIQRTQQEDSAVYLCASSTPGRSYEQYFGPGTRLTVT.

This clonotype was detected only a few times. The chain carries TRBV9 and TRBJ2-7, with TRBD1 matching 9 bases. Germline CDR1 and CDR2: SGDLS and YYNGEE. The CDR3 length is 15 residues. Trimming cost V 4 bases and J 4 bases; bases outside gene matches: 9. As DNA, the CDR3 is TGTGCCAGCAGCCCACCGGGACAGGGATGGTACGAGCAGTACTTC. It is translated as CASSPPGQGWYEQYF.

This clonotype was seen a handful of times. CDR3 region: CASSSTSGSGTDTQYF. The CDR3 nucleotides are TGTGCCAGCAGTTCGACTAGCGGGAGTGGTACAGATACGCAGTATTTT. The chain joins TRBV28 to TRBJ2-3; 12 bases match TRBD2. The length of the CDR3 is 16 residues. Germline V lookup: CDR1 MDHEN, CDR2 SYDVKM. V gave up 4 bases and J gave up 3 bases; unmatched junction bases: 5. Full variable domain (missing parts from reference TRBV28 and TRBJ2-3): DVKVTQSSRYLVKRTGEKVFLECVQDMDHENMFWYRQDPGLGLRLIYFSYDVKMKEKGDIPEGYSVSREKKERFSLILESASTNQTSMYLCASSSTSGSGTDTQYFGPGTRLTVL.

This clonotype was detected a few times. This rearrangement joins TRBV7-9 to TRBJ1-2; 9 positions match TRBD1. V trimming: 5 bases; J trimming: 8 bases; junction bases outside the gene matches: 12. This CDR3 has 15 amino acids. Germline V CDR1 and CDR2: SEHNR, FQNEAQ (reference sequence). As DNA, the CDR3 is TGTGCCAGCAGCGAACGGGACAGGGCCCAAGGGGGCTACACCTTC. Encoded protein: CASSERDRAQGGYTF.

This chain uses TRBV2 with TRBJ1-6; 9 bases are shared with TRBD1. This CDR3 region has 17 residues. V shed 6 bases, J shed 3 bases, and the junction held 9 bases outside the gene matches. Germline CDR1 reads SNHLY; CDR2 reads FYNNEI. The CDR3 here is CASRERSTGGYNSPLHF. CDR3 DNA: TGTGCCAGCAGGGAAAGATCGACAGGGGGCTATAATTCACCCCTCCACTTT.

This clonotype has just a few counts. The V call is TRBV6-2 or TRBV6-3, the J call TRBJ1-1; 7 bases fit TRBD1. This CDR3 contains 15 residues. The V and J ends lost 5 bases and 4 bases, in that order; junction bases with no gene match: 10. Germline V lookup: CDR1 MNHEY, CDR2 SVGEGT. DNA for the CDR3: TGTGCCAGCAGTGCTGACAGGGTTTCTAGCACTGAAGCTTTCTTT. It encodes CASSADRVSSTEAFF.

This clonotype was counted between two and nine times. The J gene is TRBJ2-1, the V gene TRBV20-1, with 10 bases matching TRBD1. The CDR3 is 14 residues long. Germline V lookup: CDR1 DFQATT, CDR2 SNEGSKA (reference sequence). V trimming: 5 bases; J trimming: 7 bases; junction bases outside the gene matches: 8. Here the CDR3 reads CSAVRQGAPNEQFF. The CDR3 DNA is TGCAGTGCTGTAAGACAGGGGGCCCCGAATGAGCAGTTCTTC.

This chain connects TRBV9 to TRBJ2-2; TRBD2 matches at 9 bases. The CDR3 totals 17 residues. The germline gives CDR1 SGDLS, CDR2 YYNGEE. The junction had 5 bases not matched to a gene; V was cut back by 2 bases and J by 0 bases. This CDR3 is CASSVQERGANTGELFF. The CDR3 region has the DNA TGTGCCAGCAGCGTCCAAGAGCGGGGGGCGAACACCGGGGAGCTGTTTTTT.

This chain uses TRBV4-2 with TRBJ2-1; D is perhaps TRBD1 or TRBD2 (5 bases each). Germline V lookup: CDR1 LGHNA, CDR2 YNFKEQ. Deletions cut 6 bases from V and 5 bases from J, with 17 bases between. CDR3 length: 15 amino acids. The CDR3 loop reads CASRQQDQGHNEQFF. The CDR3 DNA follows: TGTGCCAGCAGACAACAAGACCAGGGACACAATGAGCAGTTCTTC.

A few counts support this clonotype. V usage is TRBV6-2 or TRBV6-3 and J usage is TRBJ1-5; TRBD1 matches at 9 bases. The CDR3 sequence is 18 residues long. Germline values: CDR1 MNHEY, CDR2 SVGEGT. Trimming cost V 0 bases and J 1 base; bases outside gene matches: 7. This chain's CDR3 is CASSYSPLGQGSNQPQHF. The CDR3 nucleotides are TGTGCCAGCAGTTACTCCCCCCTTGGACAGGGGAGCAATCAGCCCCAGCATTTT.

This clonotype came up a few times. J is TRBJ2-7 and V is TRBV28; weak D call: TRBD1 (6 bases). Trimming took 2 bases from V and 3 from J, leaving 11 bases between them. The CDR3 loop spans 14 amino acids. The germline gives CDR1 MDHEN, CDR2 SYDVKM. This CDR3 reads CASSLNQGNYEQYF. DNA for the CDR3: TGTGCCAGCAGTTTAAATCAGGGGAACTACGAGCAGTACTTC. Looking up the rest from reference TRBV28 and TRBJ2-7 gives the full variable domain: DVKVTQSSRYLVKRTGEKVFLECVQDMDHENMFWYRQDPGLGLRLIYFSYDVKMKEKGDIPEGYSVSREKKERFSLILESASTNQTSMYLCASSLNQGNYEQYFGPGTRLTVT.

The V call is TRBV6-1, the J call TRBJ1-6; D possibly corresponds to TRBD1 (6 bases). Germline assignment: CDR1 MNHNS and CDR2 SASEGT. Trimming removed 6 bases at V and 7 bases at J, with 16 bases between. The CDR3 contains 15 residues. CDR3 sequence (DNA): TGTGCCAGCAGCCCCCAGGACAGTGTAAATTCACCCCTCCACTTT. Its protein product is CASSPQDSVNSPLHF.